The 24 T cell receptor beta chains presented below share a single source sample, sequenced in a study of CD8+CD57+ T cells in acquired aplastic anemia. Genomic DNA, the template, was used for profiling of the TCR beta VDJ and CDR3. TCRdb fed the reads into MiXCR, producing one record per CDR3 protein. The profile shows 150,000 to 200,000 distinct CDR3 sequences, approximately 40% of them singletons. The sample was sorted CD4+, CD8+, or CD8+CD57+ T cells (not recorded which) from PBMCs. The receptors here all came from a human donor in good health.

In this sample, this clonotype turned up many times. V gene TRBV7-2 combines with J gene TRBJ2-7; D may be TRBD1 or TRBD2 (5 bases each). CDR3 length: 15 residues. Trimming shortened V by 1 base and J by 2 bases, and 12 bases separated the two germline ends. Per germline, CDR1 SGHTA and CDR2 FQGNSA. CDR3 DNA: TGTGCCAGCAGCTTAGGTGGGACGGGTACCTACGAGCAGTACTTC. Amino acid sequence: CASSLGGTGTYEQYF.

This clonotype has more than one count but fewer than ten. The chain employs TRBV6-5 and TRBJ1-2; 9 bases line up with TRBD1. CDR1 is MNHEY, CDR2 SVGAGI, per germline. This CDR3 is built from 16 residues. Losses at the gene ends were 4 bases for V and 7 bases for J; bases not matched to a gene: 13. CDR3 coding DNA: TGTGCCAGCAGTTCCAACGTCGCCCGGGACAGGGCTGGCTACACCTTC. Its translation: CASSSNVARDRAGYTF.

This clonotype was seen at least ten times. The chain combines TRBV9 with TRBJ1-1, with D perhaps matching TRBD1 (6 bases). Germline V gene lookup returns CDR1 SGDLS and CDR2 YYNGEE. There are 14 residues in the CDR3. V lost 4 bases and J lost 1, with 11 bases in between. In DNA form, the CDR3 reads TGTGCCAGCAGCCTTGCGGGACAGAACACTGAAGCTTTCTTT. Translated, it gives CASSLAGQNTEAFF.

This clonotype was seen a handful of times. The chain is built from TRBV28 and TRBJ2-3; 12 nucleotides align to TRBD1. Germline V gene data show CDR1 as MDHEN and CDR2 as SYDVKM. V was pared by 5 bases and J by 15 bases, with 9 bases of the junction left unmatched. The CDR3 consists of 13 residues. The CDR3 nucleotides are TGTGCCAGCAGTCTCCGAGCCGGGACAGGGGGCTATTTT. Encoded protein: CASSLRAGTGGYF.

In its sample, this clonotype was seen many times. The chain recombines TRBV7-9 with TRBJ2-7; 7 bases are shared with TRBD1. In germline, CDR1 is SEHNR, CDR2 FQNEAQ (reference sequence). The CDR3 covers 15 residues. V was clipped by 5 bases and J by 3 bases; unmatched bases: 10. The CDR3 DNA follows: TGTGCCAGCAGCCCGCAGGGACAGCCCTACTACGAGCAGTACTTC. Amino acid sequence: CASSPQGQPYYEQYF.

This clonotype was detected a few times. The rearrangement links TRBV18 to TRBJ2-7; D not resolved. CDR3 length equals 15 residues. Germline V gives CDR1 KGHSH, CDR2 LQKENI. Trimming removed 0 bases from V and 0 bases from J, with 9 bases in between. CDR3 loop: CASSPPSRDSYEQYF. CDR3 coding DNA: TGTGCCAGCTCACCACCTTCTAGGGACTCCTACGAGCAGTACTTC.

In its sample, this clonotype was seen many times. This chain connects TRBV11-2 to TRBJ1-4; D not certain. The CDR3 runs 13 residues. Trimming shortened V by 0 bases and J by 4 bases, and 3 bases separated the two germline ends. Germline V CDR1 and CDR2: SGHAT, FQNNGV. The CDR3: CASSLDLNEKLFF. CDR3 sequence (DNA): TGTGCCAGCAGCTTAGATCTTAATGAAAAACTGTTTTTT. Based on the CDR3 plus reference TRBV11-2 and TRBJ1-4, the full variable domain is EAGVAQSPRYKIIEKRQSVAFWCNPISGHATLYWYQQILGQGPKLLIQFQNNGVVDDSQLPKDRFSAERLKGVDSTLKIQPAKLEDSAVYLCASSLDLNEKLFFGSGTQLSVL.

The rearrangement links TRBV4-3 to TRBJ2-5; possible D gene TRBD2, 7 bases. This CDR3 has 14 amino acids. V was clipped by 3 bases and J by 5 bases, with 13 bases between them. Germline V gene data show CDR1 as LGHNA and CDR2 as YSLEER. This CDR3 is CASSHRGAGETQYF. Written as DNA, the CDR3 is TGCGCCAGCAGCCACCGGGGGGCCGGGGAGACCCAGTACTTC.

This clonotype was counted many times. The genes are TRBV5-1 and TRBJ2-7, with D tentatively TRBD2 (6 bases). Germline V CDR1 and CDR2: SGHRS, YFSETQ. The CDR3 length is 16 residues. The ends were cut back, 0 bases at V and 2 bases at J, with 15 bases in the middle. The DNA of the CDR3 is TGCGCCAGCAGCTTGGAGGGTAAGGTAGCGGCCTACGAGCAGTACTTC. It yields the protein CASSLEGKVAAYEQYF.

This clonotype was recorded many times. DNA for the CDR3: TGTGCCAGCAGCGTAGGGGCTTCTAACACCGGGGAGCTGTTTTTT. It encodes CASSVGASNTGELFF. The gene calls are TRBV9 and TRBJ2-2; D gene unclear. Germline values: CDR1 SGDLS, CDR2 YYNGEE. Trimming left V 0 bases short and J 2 bases short, with 8 bases between. This CDR3 comprises 15 residues.

This clonotype was seen many times. The gene calls are TRBV20-1 and TRBJ2-2, with TRBD2 identical over 8 bases. V dropped 6 bases and J dropped 4; count of bases not matched to a gene: 13. Germline-derived CDR1 and CDR2 are DFQATT and SNEGSKA (reference sequence). The CDR3 consists of 16 residues. CDR3 protein: CSAINGLAPGTGELFF. The CDR3 DNA sequence: TGCAGTGCAATAAATGGACTAGCCCCGGGCACCGGGGAGCTGTTTTTT.

Many counts were recorded for this clonotype. The DNA for the CDR3 is TGTGCCAGTAGCCTTCTCGCGGGACGGCGAAGAAATAATTCACCCCTCCACTTT. This codes for CASSLLAGRRRNNSPLHF. J is TRBJ1-6 and V is TRBV19, with D perhaps TRBD1 (5 bases). Trimming took 6 bases from V and 5 from J, leaving 23 bases between them. This CDR3 spans 18 amino acids. Germline V gene sequence: CDR1 LNHDA, CDR2 SQIVND (reference sequence).

This clonotype was seen just once. The genes are TRBV7-6 and TRBJ1-3, with D unresolved. Germline values: CDR1 SGHVS, CDR2 FNYEAQ. This CDR3 is 13 amino acids long. The germline V and J ends were trimmed by 2 bases and 4 bases, with 6 bases remaining between them. The CDR3 protein is CASSLLEGNTIYF. The CDR3 nucleotides are TGTGCCAGCAGCTTATTGGAGGGAAACACCATATATTTT.

The chain uses TRBV18 and TRBJ2-7; D is ambiguous. V lost 1 base and J lost 6, with 22 bases in between. There are 17 residues in the CDR3. CDR1 and CDR2 from the germline V gene are KGHSH and LQKENI. The CDR3 here is CASSPLGSSPWDGEQYF. CDR3 DNA: TGTGCCAGCTCACCACTCGGGTCCTCCCCCTGGGATGGCGAGCAGTACTTC.

The CDR3 nucleotides are TGCAGTGCCCACCCGGGACAGGGGCCCGTAGCCAAAAACATTCAGTACTTC. It codes for CSAHPGQGPVAKNIQYF. The chain is built from TRBV20-1 and TRBJ2-4, with TRBD1 identical over 10 bases. V trimming: 6 bases; J trimming: 0 bases; junction bases outside the gene matches: 11. Per germline, CDR1 DFQATT and CDR2 SNEGSKA (reference sequence). The length of the CDR3 is 17 residues.

This rearrangement joins TRBV12-3 or TRBV12-4 to TRBJ1-6; D remains unclear. CDR3 length: 14 amino acids. The V gene lost 5 bases and the J gene lost 5 bases, with 10 bases spanning the gap. The CDR3 region has the DNA TGTGCCAGCAGTCGTGGGTCCGATAATTCACCCCTCCACTTT. Its translation: CASSRGSDNSPLHF.

There are many counts of this clonotype. The V gene is TRBV9, the J gene TRBJ1-3; D is perhaps TRBD1 (5 bases). CDR3 size: 14 residues. CDR1 and CDR2 (germline): SGDLS, YYNGEE. V was pared by 0 bases and J by 8 bases, with 12 bases between. DNA for the CDR3: TGTGCCAGCAGCGTAGGGCTGGGGGGAGACACCATATATTTT. It translates to CASSVGLGGDTIYF.

The CDR3 reads CASSIGGGQNYGYTF. CDR3 nucleotide sequence: TGTGCCAGTAGTATTGGCGGGGGCCAGAACTATGGCTACACCTTC. The chain employs TRBV19 and TRBJ1-2; a possible D gene is TRBD1 (6 bases). V was pared by 3 bases and J by 2 bases, with 13 bases between. The CDR3 consists of 15 residues. Germline loops: CDR1 LNHDA, CDR2 SQIVND (reference sequence).

J is TRBJ2-7 and V is TRBV24-1; 9 bases are a match to TRBD1. The germline V gene encodes CDR1 KGHDR and CDR2 SFDVKD. Trimming took 9 bases from V and 3 from J; bases not matched to a gene: 8. The CDR3 runs 14 residues. Here the CDR3 DNA reads TGTGCCACCCAGGTGACAGGGGGGCTCTACGAGCAGTACTTC. Translating gives CATQVTGGLYEQYF.

V gene TRBV25-1 combines with J gene TRBJ2-7, with D possibly TRBD2 on 7 matching bases. The CDR3 spans 14 residues. The V gene's germline CDR1 is MGHDK and CDR2 SYGVNS. This CDR3 reads CARVGGGSNYEQYF. The CDR3 nucleotides read TGTGCTAGAGTAGGCGGGGGCTCGAACTACGAGCAGTACTTC.

This clonotype showed up many times. The CDR3 bases are TGCGCCAGCAGCTTCCTGGGGTTGGGAGAACAGCCCCAGCATTTT. As protein: CASSFLGLGEQPQHF. V is TRBV5-1 and J is TRBJ1-5; no definite D call. From germline, CDR1 is SGHRS and CDR2 YFSETQ. Between the trimmed V and J ends, which lost 2 bases and 7 bases, there was a span of 16 bases. This CDR3 contains 15 residues. Using reference TRBV5-1 and TRBJ1-5 for the parts outside the CDR3, the full variable domain is KAGVTQTPRYLIKTRGQQVTLSCSPISGHRSVSWYQQTPGQGLQFLFEYFSETQRNKGNFPGRFSGRQFSNSRSEMNVSTLELGDSALYLCASSFLGLGEQPQHFGDGTRLSIL.

This clonotype was seen at least ten times. The J gene is TRBJ2-7, the V gene TRBV10-3, with 8 positions matching TRBD1. This CDR3 spans 14 amino acids. Germline loops: CDR1 ENHRY, CDR2 SYGVKD. The J segment lost 1 base and the V segment lost 5 bases, leaving 4 bases of the junction unmatched. CDR3 DNA: TGTGCCATCAGTCAGGGGGCGACTTCCTACGAGCAGTACTTC. Translation gives CAISQGATSYEQYF.

V and J are TRBV15 and TRBJ1-1; possibly TRBD1 for D (5 bases). CDR1 is LNHNV, CDR2 YYDKDF, per germline (reference sequence). The CDR3 extends over 13 amino acids. Trimming took 4 bases from V and 1 from J, leaving 7 bases between them. The CDR3 region is CATSKGWNTEAFF. The CDR3 nucleotides are TGTGCCACCAGCAAGGGGTGGAACACTGAAGCTTTCTTT.

The DNA of the CDR3 is TGTGCCACCAGCAGACGGGTCTCTAATCAGCCCCAGCATTTT. Its protein is CATSRRVSNQPQHF. The chain couples TRBV15 to TRBJ1-5; D gene uncertain. Deletions cut 2 bases from V and 4 bases from J, with 9 bases between. The CDR3 runs 14 residues. Germline V gene data show CDR1 as LNHNV and CDR2 as YYDKDF (reference sequence).